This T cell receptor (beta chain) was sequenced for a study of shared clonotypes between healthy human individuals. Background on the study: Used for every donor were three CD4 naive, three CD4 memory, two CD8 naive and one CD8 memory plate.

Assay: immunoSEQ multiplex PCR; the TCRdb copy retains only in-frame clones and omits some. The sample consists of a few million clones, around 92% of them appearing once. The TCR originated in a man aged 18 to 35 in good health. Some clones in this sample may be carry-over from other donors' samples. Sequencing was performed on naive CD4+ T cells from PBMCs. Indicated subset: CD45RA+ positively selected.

Here the CDR3 DNA reads TGTGCCAGCCCTCATGTGGGGTACAGGGACCACGAGCAGTACTTC. Its protein product is CASPHVGYRDHEQYF. The chain joins TRBV18 to TRBJ2-7, with a possible D match to TRBD1 (6 bases). The CDR3 loop spans 15 amino acids. Germline V CDR1 and CDR2: KGHSH, LQKENI. Trimming stripped 8 bases from V and 5 bases from J, with 22 bases between.